Sequencing of this T cell receptor beta chain was carried out in a study of T cell responses to AZD1222 COVID-19 vaccine. General study results and limits: Only 5 to 7 AZD1222 recipients were seropositive at baseline. White British people made up most donors, females outnumbered males, and clonal diversity was possibly underestimated. After two AZD1222 doses, spike-specific TCR breadth and depth rose versus day 0. Close to half of spike-specific TCRs reportedly recognize unmutated variant regions.

Sequenced by immunoSEQ multiplex PCR; TCRdb stores in-frame clones only, minus some. This sample has roughly 200,000 clones, with approximately 91% found just once. For this clone: No antigen is known for it.

This CDR3 comprises 12 residues. Trimming removed 1 base from V and 6 bases from J, with 6 bases in between. In germline, CDR1 is SGHVS, CDR2 FQNEAQ. Sequencing was performed on peripheral blood, taken 28 days after the second AZD1222 dose. The chain joins TRBV7-8 to TRBJ1-2, with a tentative D call TRBD1 (5 bases). This sequence originates from an adult who received the AZD1222 COVID-19 vaccine. The CDR3 is CASSLGGNGYTF. CDR3 nucleotide sequence: TGTGCCAGCAGCTTAGGGGGGAATGGCTACACCTTC.